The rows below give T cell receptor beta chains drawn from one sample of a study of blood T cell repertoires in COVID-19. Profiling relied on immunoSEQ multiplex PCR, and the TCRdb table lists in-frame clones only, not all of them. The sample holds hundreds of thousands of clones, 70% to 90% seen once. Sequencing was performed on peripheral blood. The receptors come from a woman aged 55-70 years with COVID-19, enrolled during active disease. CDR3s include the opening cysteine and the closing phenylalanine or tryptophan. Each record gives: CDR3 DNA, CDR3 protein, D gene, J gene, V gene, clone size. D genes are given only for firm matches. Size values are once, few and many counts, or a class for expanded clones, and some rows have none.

CDR3nt: TGTGCCATCAGTGAGGTGAAGGACTGGGAAAAACTGTTTTTT; CDR3aa: CAISEVKDWEKLFF; d_gene: NA; j_gene: TRBJ1-4; v_gene: TRBV10-3; abundance: NA
CDR3nt: TGTGCCAGCAGCCTCCAGGGGGCCGGGTATGGCTACACCTTC; CDR3aa: CASSLQGAGYGYTF; d_gene: TRBD1; j_gene: TRBJ1-2; v_gene: TRBV6-5; abundance: NA
CDR3nt: TGCAGCGTTATGCACCATGCAGGGGCCGATAATGGCTACACCTTC; CDR3aa: CSVMHHAGADNGYTF; d_gene: NA; j_gene: TRBJ1-2; v_gene: TRBV29-1; abundance: NA
CDR3nt: TGTGCCAGCAGCGTAGCTACAGGTGGTCAGTGGGGTGAGCAGTTCTTC; CDR3aa: CASSVATGGQWGEQFF; d_gene: NA; j_gene: TRBJ2-1; v_gene: TRBV9; abundance: NA
CDR3nt: TGTGCCAGCAAAAGTCGGGGGAGGGGAAACACCATATATTTT; CDR3aa: CASKSRGRGNTIYF; d_gene: NA; j_gene: TRBJ1-3; v_gene: TRBV21-1; abundance: NA
CDR3nt: TGTGCCAGCAGCCCGGATGGGGCTTCCGAGCAGTACTTC; CDR3aa: CASSPDGASEQYF; d_gene: NA; j_gene: TRBJ2-7; v_gene: TRBV12-3/TRBV12-4; abundance: NA
CDR3nt: TGCGCCAGCAGCCAAGGGGGACAGGGAAAAAGGGCTAACTATGGCTACACCTTC; CDR3aa: CASSQGGQGKRANYGYTF; d_gene: TRBD1; j_gene: TRBJ1-2; v_gene: TRBV4-1; abundance: NA
CDR3nt: TGTGCCAGCAGCGCCGGGACTAGCGGGGAGGGGGAGCAGTTCTTC; CDR3aa: CASSAGTSGEGEQFF; d_gene: TRBD2; j_gene: TRBJ2-1; v_gene: TRBV6-5; abundance: NA
CDR3nt: TGTGCCAGCAGTTTTCAGGTTTATAATTCACCCCTCCACTTT; CDR3aa: CASSFQVYNSPLHF; d_gene: NA; j_gene: TRBJ1-6; v_gene: TRBV27; abundance: NA
CDR3nt: TGTGCCTGGAGGCAGGGGTCTTGGCGGGCTTTCTTT; CDR3aa: CAWRQGSWRAFF; d_gene: NA; j_gene: TRBJ1-1; v_gene: TRBV30; abundance: NA
CDR3nt: TGTGCCACCAGCAGGGACCCAGCGCAGGGGAACACTGAAGCTTTCTTT; CDR3aa: CATSRDPAQGNTEAFF; d_gene: NA; j_gene: TRBJ1-1; v_gene: TRBV15; abundance: NA
CDR3nt: TGTGCCAGCAGTTACTCCCGAACAGGGCCCGAGCAGTACTTC; CDR3aa: CASSYSRTGPEQYF; d_gene: NA; j_gene: TRBJ2-7; v_gene: TRBV6-5; abundance: NA
CDR3nt: TGTGCCAGCAGTTACAACCTCTTTCGGGGGAATCAAGAGACCCAGTACTTC; CDR3aa: CASSYNLFRGNQETQYF; d_gene: NA; j_gene: TRBJ2-5; v_gene: TRBV6-2/TRBV6-3; abundance: NA
CDR3nt: TGTGCCAGCAGCTTACGGAGGGATGAGCAGTTCTTC; CDR3aa: CASSLRRDEQFF; d_gene: NA; j_gene: TRBJ2-1; v_gene: TRBV7-9; abundance: NA
CDR3nt: TGTGCCAGCAGCACGGGTCCCAGCCACTACACCTTC; CDR3aa: CASSTGPSHYTF; d_gene: NA; j_gene: TRBJ1-2; v_gene: TRBV5-6; abundance: NA
CDR3nt: TGTGCCAGCAGCTTAGTGATGTCCGGGACTAGCGGAAAAGATACGCAGTATTTT; CDR3aa: CASSLVMSGTSGKDTQYF; d_gene: TRBD2; j_gene: TRBJ2-3; v_gene: TRBV7-2; abundance: NA
CDR3nt: TGTGCCAGTGCTAGCGGGGGGGTGGATGAGCAGTTCTTC; CDR3aa: CASASGGVDEQFF; d_gene: TRBD2; j_gene: TRBJ2-1; v_gene: TRBV19; abundance: many
CDR3nt: TGTGCCAGCAGCTTAGACTCCCAAGAGACCCAGTACTTC; CDR3aa: CASSLDSQETQYF; d_gene: NA; j_gene: TRBJ2-5; v_gene: TRBV11-3; abundance: few
CDR3nt: TGTGCCAGCAGTTCCGAGTTAGCGGGGGGGGGTGAGACCCAGTACTTC; CDR3aa: CASSSELAGGGETQYF; d_gene: TRBD2; j_gene: TRBJ2-5; v_gene: TRBV6-6; abundance: NA
CDR3nt: TGTGCCAGCAGCCCGCCGTCCGGGTCAGCCCTTAGGGAGACCCAGTACTTC; CDR3aa: CASSPPSGSALRETQYF; d_gene: NA; j_gene: TRBJ2-5; v_gene: TRBV7-6; abundance: NA
CDR3nt: TGTGCCACCAAGGGTCCAGCGGGAACGGGGGAGCTGTTTTTT; CDR3aa: CATKGPAGTGELFF; d_gene: TRBD2; j_gene: TRBJ2-2; v_gene: TRBV24-1; abundance: NA
CDR3nt: TGCGCCAGCAGCTTTGCAGGCAGCCTTAACTATGGCTACACCTTC; CDR3aa: CASSFAGSLNYGYTF; d_gene: NA; j_gene: TRBJ1-2; v_gene: TRBV5-1; abundance: NA
CDR3nt: TGTGCCAGCAGCTTAGATAGCGCAGGGAACACTGAAGCTTTCTTT; CDR3aa: CASSLDSAGNTEAFF; d_gene: NA; j_gene: TRBJ1-1; v_gene: TRBV11-2; abundance: NA
CDR3nt: TGTGCCAGCAGGGCCCCGGGGGAAGAGACCCAGTACTTC; CDR3aa: CASRAPGEETQYF; d_gene: NA; j_gene: TRBJ2-5; v_gene: TRBV6-5; abundance: NA
CDR3nt: TGTGCCAGCAGTGAAAGCATAGTAGCTAACTATGGCTACACCTTC; CDR3aa: CASSESIVANYGYTF; d_gene: NA; j_gene: TRBJ1-2; v_gene: TRBV6-1; abundance: NA